This TCR beta chain emerged from a study of T cells after posttransplantation cyclophosphamide. Broader study findings: Recipient CMV seropositivity and CMV reactivation strongly tracked TRB clonality.

About this clone itself: Its antigen remains unidentified.

V was cut by 0 bases and J by 6 bases, with 7 bases left in between. CDR1 is LNHNV, CDR2 YYDKDF, per germline (reference sequence). The CDR3 has 13 residues. Sequenced by immunoSEQ multiplex PCR; TCRdb stores in-frame clones only, minus some. Counted here are 9,700 or so clones, roughly 98% occurring once; the ten biggest clones make up roughly 0.25%. The naive gate required viable CD3+CD4+ or CD3+CD8+ cells with CCR7+CD45RA+CD45RO-CD95-CD27+CD28+ phenotype. This chain uses TRBV15 with TRBJ2-3, with unresolved D. The sequence came from a woman aged 60 to 75 in good health, CMV-negative, and a related stem cell transplant donor. Sequenced: naive CD4+ T cells sorted from PBMCs. CDR3 bases: TGTGCCACCAGCAGAGAACGGTGGGATACGCAGTATTTT. Amino acid sequence: CATSRERWDTQYF.